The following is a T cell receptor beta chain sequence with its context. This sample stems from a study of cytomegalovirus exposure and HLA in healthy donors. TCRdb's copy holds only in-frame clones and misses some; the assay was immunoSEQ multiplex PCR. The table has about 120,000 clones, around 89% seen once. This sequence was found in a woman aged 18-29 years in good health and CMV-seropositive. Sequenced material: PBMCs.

In DNA, the CDR3 is TGCAGCGTTGAAGAAATTCGGGGTTGGCAGGTCACTGAAGCTTTCTTT. This sequence encodes CSVEEIRGWQVTEAFF. This chain joins TRBV29-1 and TRBJ1-1; D call uncertain. The CDR3 loop spans 16 amino acids. CDR1 and CDR2 (germline): SQVTM, ANQGSEA. V lost 0 bases to trimming and J lost 4 bases, with 18 bases between them.